This T cell receptor (beta chain) derives from a study of cytomegalovirus exposure and HLA in healthy donors. The primer mix had 60 Vbeta and 13 Jbeta primers. Here immunoSEQ multiplex PCR was the method, and the copy in TCRdb shows in-frame clones only, minus some. The sample has approximately 240,000 clones, around 80% seen once. Looked up from germline, CDR1 is LNHDA and CDR2 is SQIVND (reference sequence). The CDR3 is 15 amino acids. V was pared by 2 bases and J by 0 bases, with 8 bases between. This TCR came from a woman aged 60-70 years in good health and CMV-seropositive. The chain employs TRBV19 and TRBJ1-3; tentatively, D is TRBD1 (6 bases). Sequenced sample: PBMCs. The chain's CDR3 is CASSIRTASGNTIYF. Written as DNA, the CDR3 is TGTGCCAGTAGTATACGGACAGCCTCTGGAAACACCATATATTTT.